The clone carrying this T cell receptor (beta chain) was found a few times. There are 16 residues in the CDR3. These data are taken from a study of T cell responses to AZD1222 COVID-19 vaccine. Repertoires were generated with immunoSEQ multiplex PCR, while TCRdb's copy carries only in-frame clones and drops some. The data show about 180,000 clones, about 91% seen once. This chain joins TRBV21-1 and TRBJ2-7; the table names TRBD1, a call not compared with the DNA. TRBV21-1 is designated a pseudogene. Sample: peripheral blood, taken on day 0 of AZD1222 vaccination. The sequence came from an adult in good health. DNA for the CDR3: TGTGCCAGCGAAGAGAGACTCAGGGGACCCGATTACGAGCAGTACTTC. Protein product: CASEERLRGPDYEQYF.